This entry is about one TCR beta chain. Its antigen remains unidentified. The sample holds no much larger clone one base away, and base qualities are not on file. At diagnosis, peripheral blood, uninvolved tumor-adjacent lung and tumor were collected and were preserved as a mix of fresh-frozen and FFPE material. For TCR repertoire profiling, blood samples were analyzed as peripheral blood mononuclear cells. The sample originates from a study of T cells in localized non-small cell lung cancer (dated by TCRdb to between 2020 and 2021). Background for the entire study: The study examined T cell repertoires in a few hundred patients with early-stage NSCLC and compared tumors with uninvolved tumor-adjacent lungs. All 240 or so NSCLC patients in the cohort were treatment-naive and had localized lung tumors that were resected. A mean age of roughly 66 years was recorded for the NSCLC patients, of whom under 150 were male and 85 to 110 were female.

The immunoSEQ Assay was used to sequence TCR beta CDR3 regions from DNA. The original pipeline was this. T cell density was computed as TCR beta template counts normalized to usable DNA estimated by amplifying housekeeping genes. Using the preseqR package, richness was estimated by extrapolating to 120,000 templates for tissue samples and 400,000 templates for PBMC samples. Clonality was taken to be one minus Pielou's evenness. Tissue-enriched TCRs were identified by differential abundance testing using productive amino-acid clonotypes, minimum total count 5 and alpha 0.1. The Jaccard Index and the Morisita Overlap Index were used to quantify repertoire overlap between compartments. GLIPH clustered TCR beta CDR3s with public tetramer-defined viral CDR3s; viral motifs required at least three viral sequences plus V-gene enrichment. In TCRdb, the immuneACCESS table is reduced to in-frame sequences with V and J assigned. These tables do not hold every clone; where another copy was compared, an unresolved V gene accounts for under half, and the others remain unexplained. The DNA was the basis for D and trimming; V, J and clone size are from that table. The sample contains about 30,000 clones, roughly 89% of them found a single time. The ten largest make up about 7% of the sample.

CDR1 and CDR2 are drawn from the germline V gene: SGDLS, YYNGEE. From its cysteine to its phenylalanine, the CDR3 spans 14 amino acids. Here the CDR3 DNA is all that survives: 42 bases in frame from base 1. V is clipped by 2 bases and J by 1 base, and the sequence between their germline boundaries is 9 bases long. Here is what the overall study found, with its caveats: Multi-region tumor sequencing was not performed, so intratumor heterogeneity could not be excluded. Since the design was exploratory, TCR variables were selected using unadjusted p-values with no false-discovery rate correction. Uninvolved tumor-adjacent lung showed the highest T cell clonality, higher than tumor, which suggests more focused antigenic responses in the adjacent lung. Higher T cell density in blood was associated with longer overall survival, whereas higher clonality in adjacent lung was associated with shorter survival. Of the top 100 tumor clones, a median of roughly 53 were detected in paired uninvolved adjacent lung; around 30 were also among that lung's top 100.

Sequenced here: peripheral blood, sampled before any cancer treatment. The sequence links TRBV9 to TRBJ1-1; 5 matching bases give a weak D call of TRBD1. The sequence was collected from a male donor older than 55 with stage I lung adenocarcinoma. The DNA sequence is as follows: TGTGCCAGCAGCGTGCATACAGGGAACACTGAAGCTTTCTTT. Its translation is CASSVHTGNTEAFF.